These T cell receptor beta chains were read from a single sample in a study of cytomegalovirus exposure and HLA in healthy donors. TCRdb's copy holds only in-frame clones and misses some; the assay was immunoSEQ multiplex PCR. The data contain 100,000 to 150,000 clones, approximately 89% of them singletons. The sequencing sample was made of PBMCs. The receptors were gathered from a young man in good health and CMV-seronegative. The CDR3 runs from the conserved cysteine through the conserved F or W. Each record gives: V gene, CDR3 protein.

>TRBV25-1
CASSDGNQPQHF
>TRBV4-3
CASSQDTGTGMNSRSYEQYF
>TRBV27
CASSLGGEAFF
>TRBV6-5
CASSRTVLSGNTIYF
>TRBV2
CASSESAGTAQEQFF
>TRBV7-9
CASSFTGTAYEQYF
>TRBV19
CASSMKTATNEKLFF
>TRBV9
CASSVGGSGISYEQYF
>TRBV10-2
CASSATGGSNQPQHF
>TRBV5-1
CASSLDGRLNSNQPQHF
>TRBV11-3
CASSSGRRSSYNEQFF
>TRBV5-1
CASSPGGAYNEQFF
>TRBV11-3
CASSLGGDFYEQYF
>TRBV6-6
CASSSQLAGNIQYF
>TRBV2
CASRDSGQGIYYTF
>TRBV30
CAWSPQTGANTIYF
>TRBV12-2
CASRLTPRVGFLSQPQHF
>TRBV19
CASSTPGEVSEKLFF
>TRBV27
CASSLSYRAPYEQYF
>TRBV21-1
CASSTSGKGTDTQYF
>TRBV29-1
CSVQAGSLAAKNIQYF
>TRBV6-6
CASSTTRGYEQYF
>TRBV28
CASNIEGVTGYTF
>TRBV4-2
CASSQDYFYEQYF
>TRBV13
CASSHTGLRETQYF
>TRBV14
CASSQGLAGVSIFDTQYF
>TRBV4-3
CASSQDSRFSYEQYF
>TRBV19
CASSLVLGAYSGNTIYF
>TRBV5-1
CASSAGGLDSPLHF